These 15 T cell receptor beta chains were sequenced from one sample in a study of blood T cell repertoires in COVID-19. Assay: immunoSEQ multiplex PCR; the TCRdb copy retains only in-frame clones and omits some. The table records hundreds of thousands of clones, about 84% of them present only once. The sequencing input was PBMCs or T cells enriched from blood (not recorded which). The receptors originated from a man aged 25 to 45 with acute COVID-19.

CDR3 loop: CASSPQGRGAEAFF. The CDR3 DNA sequence: TGCGCCAGCAGCCCTCAGGGTAGGGGTGCTGAAGCTTTCTTT. The rearrangement links TRBV5-1 to TRBJ1-1, with TRBD1 as a possible D gene (5 bases). The germline V gene has CDR1 SGHRS and CDR2 YFSETQ. The CDR3 sequence is 14 residues long. V was pared by 4 bases and J by 6 bases, with 16 bases between.

The chain is built from TRBV5-4 and TRBJ2-7; 8 nucleotides align to TRBD1. There are 15 residues in the CDR3. The ends lost 4 bases at V and 2 bases at J; junction bases unmatched: 8. Germline V CDR1 and CDR2: SGHNT, YYREEE (reference sequence). Here the CDR3 DNA reads TGTGCCAGCAGCCCTGGAGACAGGGGTGCCTACGAGCAGTACTTC. Amino acids: CASSPGDRGAYEQYF. The whole variable domain, filled in from reference TRBV5-4 and TRBJ2-7, reads ETGVTQSPTHLIKTRGQQVTLRCSSQSGHNTVSWYQQALGQGPQFIFQYYREEENGRGNFPPRFSGLQFPNYSSELNVNALELDDSALYLCASSPGDRGAYEQYFGPGTRLTVT.

The sample holds one count of this clone. The rearrangement uses TRBV5-5 and TRBJ1-4, with 7 bases aligning to TRBD1. V lost 3 bases and J lost 8; bases outside the gene matches: 7. The CDR3 is 14 residues long. CDR1 SGHKS and CDR2 YYEKEE come from the germline V gene (reference sequence). The CDR3 reads CASSYEGAWEKLFF. As DNA, the CDR3 is TGTGCCAGCAGCTATGAGGGGGCCTGGGAAAAACTGTTTTTT.

The J gene is TRBJ1-4, the V gene TRBV19, with 10 bases aligning to TRBD1. From germline, CDR1 is LNHDA and CDR2 SQIVND (reference sequence). Trimming took 6 bases from V and 5 from J; bases not matched to a gene: 6. The CDR3 contains 15 residues. The CDR3 DNA is TGTGCCAGTAGGGGTCCGGGACAGGGGAATGAAAAACTGTTTTTT. As protein: CASRGPGQGNEKLFF.

This chain links TRBV27 with TRBJ1-5; no definite D call. V lost 0 bases to trimming and J lost 0 bases, with 12 bases between them. The CDR3 is 17 residues long. Germline-derived CDR1 and CDR2 are MNHEY and SMNVEV (reference sequence). CDR3 sequence: CASSLSGGAYSNQPQHF. The CDR3, as DNA: TGTGCCAGCAGTTTATCTGGCGGAGCCTATAGCAATCAGCCCCAGCATTTT.

The chain is built from TRBV30 and TRBJ2-5, with 7 bases matching TRBD2. Looked up from germline, CDR1 is GTSNPN and CDR2 is SVGIG (reference sequence). The CDR3 spans 15 residues. As DNA, the CDR3 is TGTGCTATGTATGACCGCGGGGGAGTCCAAGAGACCCAGTACTTC. It specifies CAMYDRGGVQETQYF.

The genes are TRBV27 and TRBJ1-1, with unresolved D. The CDR3 is 14 residues long. Trimming removed 0 bases at V and 1 base at J, with 6 bases between. The V gene's germline CDR1 is MNHEY and CDR2 SMNVEV (reference sequence). In nucleotides, the CDR3 is TGTGCCAGCAGTTTATCGAGGGCGAACACTGAAGCTTTCTTT. Protein sequence: CASSLSRANTEAFF.

V is TRBV18 and J is TRBJ1-6; D unclear. CDR1 is KGHSH and CDR2 is LQKENI in the germline V gene. The CDR3 spans 13 residues. Trimming left V 2 bases short and J 5 bases short, with 4 bases between. In nucleotides, the CDR3 is TGTGCCAGCTCACCAGTAGATAATTCACCCCTCCACTTT. Its translation: CASSPVDNSPLHF.

The gene calls are TRBV18 and TRBJ1-1; 7 nucleotides line up with TRBD1. Per germline, CDR1 KGHSH and CDR2 LQKENI. The CDR3 is 15 residues long. The V segment lost 3 bases and the J segment 6 bases; nucleotides outside the gene matches: 10. The CDR3 DNA follows: TGTGCCAGCTCACCCCAGACAGGGTGGGACTCTGAAGCTTTCTTT. Residues: CASSPQTGWDSEAFF.

This clone was detected only a few times. The chain has TRBV3-1 (or the pseudogene TRBV3-2) and TRBJ1-2; D gene unclear. The V and J ends lost 1 base and 5 bases respectively, with 5 bases between them. This CDR3 contains 12 residues. Germline V gives CDR1 LGHDT, CDR2 YNNKEL (reference sequence). This CDR3 reads CASSQGQYGYTF. Written as DNA, the CDR3 is TGTGCCAGCAGCCAAGGGCAATATGGCTACACCTTC.

This chain links TRBV11-2 with TRBJ1-4, with a possible D match to TRBD1 (6 bases). V was trimmed by 5 bases and J by 6 bases, leaving 19 bases between them. Germline V gives CDR1 SGHAT, CDR2 FQNNGV. There are 16 residues in the CDR3. CDR3 in DNA: TGTGCCAGCAGCCTGACCTCAGGGACAACAGATGAAAAACTGTTTTTT. Its translation is CASSLTSGTTDEKLFF.

As regards this clone: Other DNA sequences from this sample encode an identical CDR3 as well. The chain employs TRBV7-9 and TRBJ1-1; D is undetermined. Germline loops: CDR1 SEHNR, CDR2 FQNEAQ (reference sequence). The CDR3 spans 14 residues. Trimming took off 1 base at V and 0 bases at J, with 6 bases between the two ends. The CDR3 coding sequence is TGTGCCAGCAGCTTAGGCAGTGTGAACACTGAAGCTTTCTTT. Protein sequence: CASSLGSVNTEAFF.

The gene calls are TRBV5-1 and TRBJ1-5, with a possible D match to TRBD1 (5 bases). The germline V and J ends were trimmed by 4 bases and 6 bases, with 17 bases remaining between them. Germline lookup yields CDR1 SGHRS and CDR2 YFSETQ. The CDR3 spans 15 residues. The CDR3 spells CASSPAGQGGQPQHF. The CDR3 DNA sequence: TGCGCCAGCAGCCCGGCAGGGCAGGGAGGTCAGCCCCAGCATTTT.

This clone was seen only a few times. The chain carries TRBV6-5 and TRBJ2-5, with TRBD2 identical over 11 bases. The CDR3 length is 15 residues. V shed 8 bases, J shed 7 bases, and the junction held 12 bases outside the gene matches. Germline V lookup: CDR1 MNHEY, CDR2 SVGAGI. CDR3 coding DNA: TGTGCCAGCGAACTAGGAACTAGCGGGGGACGGACCCAGTACTTC. Translating it yields CASELGTSGGRTQYF.

J is TRBJ2-5 and V is TRBV30, with D perhaps matching TRBD2 (5 bases). Germline assignment: CDR1 GTSNPN and CDR2 SVGIG (reference sequence). Deletions cut 2 bases from V and 0 bases from J, with 7 bases between. The CDR3 loop spans 13 amino acids. CDR3 sequence (DNA): TGTGCCTGGAGTCGAGGGTACCAAGAGACCCAGTACTTC. It yields the protein CAWSRGYQETQYF.